The 11 T cell receptor beta chains below all came from one sample that was sequenced in a study of blood T cell repertoires in COVID-19. Generated by immunoSEQ multiplex PCR, the TCRdb table keeps only in-frame clones and is missing some. The table shows more than 400,000 clones, with 80% to 90% occurring only once. Sequenced sample: peripheral blood. These receptors all come from a human donor in a cohort sampled during active COVID-19.

This sequence joins TRBV9 and TRBJ2-3, with 11 bases fitting TRBD2. This CDR3 is 17 amino acids long. The V gene end was trimmed by 3 bases and the J gene end by 4 bases; junction bases not matched to a gene: 10. Germline V CDR1 and CDR2: SGDLS, YYNGEE. The CDR3 loop is CASSALSGRAFADTQYF. The CDR3 DNA follows: TGTGCCAGCAGCGCACTTAGCGGGAGGGCCTTCGCAGATACGCAGTATTTT.

The gene calls are TRBV9 and TRBJ1-4, with TRBD1 as a possible D gene (6 bases). The CDR3 contains 15 residues. Germline loops: CDR1 SGDLS, CDR2 YYNGEE. V dropped 4 bases and J dropped 5 bases, with 15 bases sitting between them. CDR3 nucleotide sequence: TGTGCCAGCAGCCCTTGGACAGATGGAAATGAAAAACTGTTTTTT. This translates into CASSPWTDGNEKLFF.

This rearrangement joins TRBV3-1 (or the pseudogene TRBV3-2) to TRBJ1-1, with D maybe TRBD1 (6 bases). V gave up 4 bases and J gave up 8 bases, with 11 bases separating them. The length of the CDR3 is 12 residues. CDR1 LGHDT and CDR2 YNNKEL come from the germline V gene (reference sequence). The CDR3 sequence: CASSPRGDEAFF. The CDR3 DNA reads TGTGCCAGCAGCCCCAGGGGCGACGAAGCTTTCTTT.

To note about this clone: Compared with germline, one end of the junction differs, possibly owing to a read error. The chain is built from TRBV11-1 and TRBJ2-3; 11 bases agree with TRBD2. The CDR3 totals 15 residues. CDR1 is SGHAT, CDR2 FQDESV, per germline (reference sequence). In nucleotides, the CDR3 is TGTGCCAGCAGCTCTGGGGCAGATAGCGGGAGGGCCCCCAATTTT. Amino acids: CASSSGADSGRAPNF.

The V and J genes are TRBV7-9 and TRBJ2-1; 8 bases are shared with TRBD2. CDR1 is SEHNR and CDR2 is FQNEAQ in the germline V gene (reference sequence). V shed 3 bases, J shed 12 bases, and the junction held 13 bases outside the gene matches. This CDR3 spans 15 amino acids. The CDR3 DNA follows: TGTGCCAGCAGCTTCCCCCTGAGTGCGGGAGGCCGGCAGTTCTTC. It translates to CASSFPLSAGGRQFF.

V and J are TRBV9 and TRBJ1-3; D possibly corresponds to TRBD1 (6 bases). This CDR3 spans 17 amino acids. Germline CDR1 reads SGDLS; CDR2 reads YYNGEE. Trimming took off 2 bases at V and 0 bases at J, with 15 bases between the two ends. In nucleotides, the CDR3 is TGTGCCAGCAGCGTCAACCCTCAGGGGAGCTCTGGAAACACCATATATTTT. Protein sequence: CASSVNPQGSSGNTIYF.

This clone was counted only a few times. This rearrangement joins TRBV11-1 to TRBJ1-6, with unresolved D. Germline V gene lookup returns CDR1 SGHAT and CDR2 FQDESV (reference sequence). This CDR3 spans 14 amino acids. Deletions cut 2 bases from V and 9 bases from J, with 11 bases between. The chain's CDR3 is CASSLRFGGSPLHF. CDR3 nucleotide sequence: TGTGCCAGCAGCTTAAGGTTCGGCGGTTCACCCCTCCACTTT.

The V gene is TRBV3-1 (or the pseudogene TRBV3-2), the J gene TRBJ1-5; weak D call: TRBD1 (6 bases). Germline V gene lookup returns CDR1 LGHDT and CDR2 YNNKEL (reference sequence). V was shortened by 2 bases and J by 6 bases, with 14 bases between the two germline ends. CDR3 length: 15 residues. The CDR3, as DNA: TGTGCCAGCAGCCAACGTCAGGGGAGTACTCAGCCCCAGCATTTT. It translates to CASSQRQGSTQPQHF.

The chain combines TRBV24-1 with TRBJ2-6; D possibly corresponds to TRBD1 (6 bases). V lost 5 bases, J lost 0 bases, and 13 bases lay in between. CDR3 size: 17 residues. Looked up from germline, CDR1 is KGHDR and CDR2 is SFDVKD. CDR3 coding DNA: TGTGCCACCAGTGTCTCTGGACAGAGCTCTGGGGCCAACGTCCTGACTTTC. Amino acid sequence: CATSVSGQSSGANVLTF.

The rearrangement joins TRBV5-4 to TRBJ2-7; 9 nucleotides agree with TRBD2. V shed 3 bases, J shed 7 bases, and the junction held 11 bases outside the gene matches. Looked up from germline, CDR1 is SGHNT and CDR2 is YYREEE (reference sequence). This CDR3 contains 15 residues. CDR3 sequence: CASSWDSGSWGEQYF. The CDR3 DNA follows: TGTGCCAGCAGCTGGGATAGCGGGAGCTGGGGGGAGCAGTACTTC.

V gene TRBV18 combines with J gene TRBJ2-3; TRBD2 agrees at 9 bases. CDR1 and CDR2 (germline): KGHSH, LQKENI. With 3 bases clipped from V and 4 bases from J, the junction kept 8 bases outside the gene matches. The CDR3 covers 16 residues. The CDR3 DNA follows: TGTGCCAGCTCACCCCAATTAGCGGGAGTAGCAGATACGCAGTATTTT. It encodes CASSPQLAGVADTQYF.